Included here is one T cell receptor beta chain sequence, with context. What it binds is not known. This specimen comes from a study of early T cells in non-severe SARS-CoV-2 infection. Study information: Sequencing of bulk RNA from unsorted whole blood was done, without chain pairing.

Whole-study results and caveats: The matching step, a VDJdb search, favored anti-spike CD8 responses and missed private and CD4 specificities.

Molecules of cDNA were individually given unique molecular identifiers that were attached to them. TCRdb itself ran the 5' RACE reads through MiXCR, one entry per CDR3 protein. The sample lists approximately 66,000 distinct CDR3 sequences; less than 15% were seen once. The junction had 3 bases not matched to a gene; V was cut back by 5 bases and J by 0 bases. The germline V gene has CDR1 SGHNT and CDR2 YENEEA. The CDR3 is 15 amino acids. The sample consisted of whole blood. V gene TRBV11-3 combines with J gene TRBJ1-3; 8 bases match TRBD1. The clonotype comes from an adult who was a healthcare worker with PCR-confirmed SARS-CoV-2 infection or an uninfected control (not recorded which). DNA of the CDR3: TGTGCCAGCAGCCTAGGACAGGGCTCTGGAAACACCATATATTTT. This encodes CASSLGQGSGNTIYF.